This T cell receptor beta chain originates from a study of T cells in Graves' hyperthyroidism and ophthalmopathy. About the study: Sampling of peripheral blood happened at initial diagnosis, prior to any treatment. Findings of the study overall: Blood also held most thyroid clonotypes expanded beyond 0.001.

V shed 0 bases and J shed 7 bases, with 9 bases lying between them. The germline CDR1 and CDR2 sequences are SQVTM and ANQGSEA. The CDR3 extends over 12 amino acids. A remark on this clonotype: Its matching antigen is unknown.

Using RNA transcripts as the source, TCR beta CDR3 regions were amplified. The study used the HTBI primer set for a first-round RT-PCR of the TCR CDR3. From the multiplex PCR reads, TCRdb called clonotypes with MiXCR, one entry per CDR3 protein. Among over 250,000 distinct CDR3 sequences listed, roughly 13% were seen once. The study left out patients who had uncontrolled infection, other autoimmune disease, pregnancy or lactation. PBMCs were collected from a roughly 10 ml volume of fresh peripheral blood. Specimen: blood. This clonotype originated in a middle-aged woman with Graves' ophthalmopathy. The chain combines TRBV29-1 with TRBJ1-2; TRBD1 might be the D (6 bases). The CDR3, as DNA: TGCAGCGTTGAAGAGGGAGGGGGTGGCTACACCTTC. Translated, it gives CSVEEGGGGYTF.